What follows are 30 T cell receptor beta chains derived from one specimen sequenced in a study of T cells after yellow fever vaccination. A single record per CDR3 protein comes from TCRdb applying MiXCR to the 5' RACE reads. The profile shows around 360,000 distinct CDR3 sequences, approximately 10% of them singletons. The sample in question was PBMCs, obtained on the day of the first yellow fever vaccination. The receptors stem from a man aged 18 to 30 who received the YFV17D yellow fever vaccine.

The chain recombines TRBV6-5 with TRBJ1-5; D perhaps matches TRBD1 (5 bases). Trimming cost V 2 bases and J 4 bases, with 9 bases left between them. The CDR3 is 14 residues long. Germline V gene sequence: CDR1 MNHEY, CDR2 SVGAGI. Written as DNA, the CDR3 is TGTGCCAGCAGTTACAAGGCAGGGAATCAGCCCCAGCATTTT. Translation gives CASSYKAGNQPQHF.

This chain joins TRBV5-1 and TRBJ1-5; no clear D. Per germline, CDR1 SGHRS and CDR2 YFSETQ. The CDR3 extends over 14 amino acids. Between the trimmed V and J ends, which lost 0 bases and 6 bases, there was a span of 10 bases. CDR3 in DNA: TGCGCCAGCAGCTTGGGTGGAGGGAGTCAGCCCCAGCATTTT. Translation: CASSLGGGSQPQHF.

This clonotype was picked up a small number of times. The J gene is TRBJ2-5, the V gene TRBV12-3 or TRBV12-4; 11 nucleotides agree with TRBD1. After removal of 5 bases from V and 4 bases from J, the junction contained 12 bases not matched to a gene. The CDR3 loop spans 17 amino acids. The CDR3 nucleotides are TGTGCCAGCAGTGCCCCGGAGGGACAGGGGGTCCCAGAGACCCAGTACTTC. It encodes CASSAPEGQGVPETQYF.

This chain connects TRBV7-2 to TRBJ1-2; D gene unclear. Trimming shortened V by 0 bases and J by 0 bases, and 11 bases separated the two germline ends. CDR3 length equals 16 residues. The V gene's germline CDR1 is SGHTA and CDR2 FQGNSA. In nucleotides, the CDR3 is TGTGCCAGCAGCTTAGCGTGGGCCGGGACTAACTATGGCTACACCTTC. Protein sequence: CASSLAWAGTNYGYTF.

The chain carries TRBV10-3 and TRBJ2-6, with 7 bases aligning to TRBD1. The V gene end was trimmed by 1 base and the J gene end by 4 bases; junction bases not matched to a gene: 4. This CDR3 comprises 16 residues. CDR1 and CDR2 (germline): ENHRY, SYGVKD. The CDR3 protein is CAISELGGRGANVLTF. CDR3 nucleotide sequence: TGTGCCATCAGTGAGTTAGGGGGCCGCGGGGCCAACGTCCTGACTTTC.

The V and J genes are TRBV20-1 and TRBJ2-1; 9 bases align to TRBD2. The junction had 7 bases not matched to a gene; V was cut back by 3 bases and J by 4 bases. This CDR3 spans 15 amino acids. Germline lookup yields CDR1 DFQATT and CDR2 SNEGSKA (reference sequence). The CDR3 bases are TGCAGTGCTAGTCTAGCGGGGCGCGCTTACAATGAGCAGTTCTTC. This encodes CSASLAGRAYNEQFF.

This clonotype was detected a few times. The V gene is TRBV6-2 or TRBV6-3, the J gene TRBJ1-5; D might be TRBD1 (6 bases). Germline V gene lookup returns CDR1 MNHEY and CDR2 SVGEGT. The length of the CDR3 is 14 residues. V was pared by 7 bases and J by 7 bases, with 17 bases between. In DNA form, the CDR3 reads TGTGCCAGCAACGGGGGCCATATAAACCAGCCCCAGCATTTT. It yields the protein CASNGGHINQPQHF.

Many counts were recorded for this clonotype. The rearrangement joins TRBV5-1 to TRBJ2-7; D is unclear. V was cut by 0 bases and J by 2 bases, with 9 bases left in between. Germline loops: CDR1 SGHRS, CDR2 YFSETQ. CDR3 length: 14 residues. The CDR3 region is CASSLVETTYEQYF. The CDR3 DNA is TGCGCCAGCAGCTTGGTCGAAACCACCTACGAGCAGTACTTC.

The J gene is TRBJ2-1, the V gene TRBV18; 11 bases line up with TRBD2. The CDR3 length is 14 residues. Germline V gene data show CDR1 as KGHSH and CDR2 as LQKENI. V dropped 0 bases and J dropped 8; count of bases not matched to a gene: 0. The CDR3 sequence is CASSPPSGGDEQFF. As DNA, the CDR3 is TGTGCCAGCTCACCACCTAGCGGGGGGGATGAGCAGTTCTTC. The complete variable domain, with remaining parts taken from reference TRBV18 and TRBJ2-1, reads NAGVMQNPRHLVRRRGQEARLRCSPMKGHSHVYWYRQLPEEGLKFMVYLQKENIIDESGMPKERFSAEFPKEGPSILRIQQVVRGDSAAYFCASSPPSGGDEQFFGPGTRLTVL.

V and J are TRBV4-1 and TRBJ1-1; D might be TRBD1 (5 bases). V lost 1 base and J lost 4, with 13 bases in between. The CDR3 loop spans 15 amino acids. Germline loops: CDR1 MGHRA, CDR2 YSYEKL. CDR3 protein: CASSQGPGLGTEAFF. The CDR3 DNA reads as TGCGCCAGCAGCCAAGGACCGGGACTGGGCACTGAAGCTTTCTTT.

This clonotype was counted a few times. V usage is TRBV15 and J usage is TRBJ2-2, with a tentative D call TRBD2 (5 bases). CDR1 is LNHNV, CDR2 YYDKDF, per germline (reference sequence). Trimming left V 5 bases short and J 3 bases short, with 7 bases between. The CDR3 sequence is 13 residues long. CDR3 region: CATSGEYTGELFF. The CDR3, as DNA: TGTGCCACCAGCGGGGAGTACACCGGGGAGCTGTTTTTT.

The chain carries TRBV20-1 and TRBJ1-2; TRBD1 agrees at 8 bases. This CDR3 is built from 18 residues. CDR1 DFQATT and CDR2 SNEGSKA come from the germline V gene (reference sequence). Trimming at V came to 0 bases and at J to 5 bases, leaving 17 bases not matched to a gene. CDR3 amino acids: CSARDRPWGTGQDYGYTF. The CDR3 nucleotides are TGCAGTGCTAGAGATCGTCCTTGGGGGACAGGCCAGGATTATGGCTACACCTTC.

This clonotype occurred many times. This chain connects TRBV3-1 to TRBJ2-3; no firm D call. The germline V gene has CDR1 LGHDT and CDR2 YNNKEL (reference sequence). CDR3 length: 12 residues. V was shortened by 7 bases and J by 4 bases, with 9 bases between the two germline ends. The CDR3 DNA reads TGTGCCAGCAATTCCGAGGCAGATACGCAGTATTTT. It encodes CASNSEADTQYF.

The CDR3 loop reads CASSPGIAGFASNYNEQFF. The DNA of the CDR3 is TGTGCCAGCTCACCAGGGATAGCGGGGTTCGCCTCTAACTACAATGAGCAGTTCTTC. V and J are TRBV18 and TRBJ2-1; 8 bases are a match to TRBD2. Germline V lookup: CDR1 KGHSH, CDR2 LQKENI. V dropped 2 bases and J dropped 3; count of bases not matched to a gene: 15. The CDR3 is made up of 19 amino acids.

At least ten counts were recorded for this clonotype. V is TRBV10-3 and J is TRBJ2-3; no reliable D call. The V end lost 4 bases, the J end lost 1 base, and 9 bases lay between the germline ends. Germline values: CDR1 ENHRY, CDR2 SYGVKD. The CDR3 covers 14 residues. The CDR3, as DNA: TGTGCCATCAGTGGTAACAGACGCACAGATACGCAGTATTTT. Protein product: CAISGNRRTDTQYF.

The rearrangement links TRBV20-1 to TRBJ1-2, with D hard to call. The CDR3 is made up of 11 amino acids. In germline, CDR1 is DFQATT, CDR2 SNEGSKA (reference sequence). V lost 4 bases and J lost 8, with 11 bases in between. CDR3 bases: TGCAGTGCTACCCGGCCGGGCGGCTACACCTTC. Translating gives CSATRPGGYTF.

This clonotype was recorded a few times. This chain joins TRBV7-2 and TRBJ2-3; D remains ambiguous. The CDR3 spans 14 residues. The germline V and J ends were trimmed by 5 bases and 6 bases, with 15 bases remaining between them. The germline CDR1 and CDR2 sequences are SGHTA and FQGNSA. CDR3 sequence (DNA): TGTGCCAGCAGCCCGTCCCAGGTCACGGATACGCAGTATTTT. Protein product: CASSPSQVTDTQYF.

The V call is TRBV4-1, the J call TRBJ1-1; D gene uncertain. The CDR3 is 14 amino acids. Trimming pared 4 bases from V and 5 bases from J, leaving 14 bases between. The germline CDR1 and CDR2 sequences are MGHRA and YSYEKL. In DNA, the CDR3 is TGCGCCAGCAGCCCGGCATGGGGTCGGACTGAAGCTTTCTTT. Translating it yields CASSPAWGRTEAFF.

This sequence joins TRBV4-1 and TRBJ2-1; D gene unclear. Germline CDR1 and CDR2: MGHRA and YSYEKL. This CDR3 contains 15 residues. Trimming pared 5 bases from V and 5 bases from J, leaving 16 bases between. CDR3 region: CASSTIGLDHNEQFF. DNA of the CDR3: TGCGCCAGCAGCACGATAGGATTAGACCACAATGAGCAGTTCTTC.

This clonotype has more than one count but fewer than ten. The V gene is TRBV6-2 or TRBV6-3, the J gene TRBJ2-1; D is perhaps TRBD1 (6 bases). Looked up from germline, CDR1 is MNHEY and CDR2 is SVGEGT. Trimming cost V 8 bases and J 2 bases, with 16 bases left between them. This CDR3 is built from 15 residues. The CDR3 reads CASRPSGTPYNEQFF. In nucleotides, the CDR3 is TGTGCCAGCCGCCCCTCCGGGACACCCTACAATGAGCAGTTCTTC.

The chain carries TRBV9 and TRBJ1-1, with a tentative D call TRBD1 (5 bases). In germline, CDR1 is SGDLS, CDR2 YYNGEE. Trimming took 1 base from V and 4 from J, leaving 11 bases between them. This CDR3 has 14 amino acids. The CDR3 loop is CASSVLGGVTEAFF. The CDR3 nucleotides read TGTGCCAGCAGCGTATTGGGGGGGGTCACTGAAGCTTTCTTT.

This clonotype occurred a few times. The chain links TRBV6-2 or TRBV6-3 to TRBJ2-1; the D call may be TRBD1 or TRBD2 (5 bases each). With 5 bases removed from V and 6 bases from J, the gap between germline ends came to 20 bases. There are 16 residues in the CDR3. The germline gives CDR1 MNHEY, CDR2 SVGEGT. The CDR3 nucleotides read TGTGCCAGCAGTACGAGGTCCAGGGCGGAGGTCAATGAGCAGTTCTTC. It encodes CASSTRSRAEVNEQFF.

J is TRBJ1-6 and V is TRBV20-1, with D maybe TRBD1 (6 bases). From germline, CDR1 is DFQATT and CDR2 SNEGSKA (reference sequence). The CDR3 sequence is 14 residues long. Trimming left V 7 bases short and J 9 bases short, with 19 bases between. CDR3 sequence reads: CSVPQGPLTSPLHF. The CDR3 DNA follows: TGCAGTGTCCCACAGGGTCCCCTAACTTCACCCCTCCACTTT.

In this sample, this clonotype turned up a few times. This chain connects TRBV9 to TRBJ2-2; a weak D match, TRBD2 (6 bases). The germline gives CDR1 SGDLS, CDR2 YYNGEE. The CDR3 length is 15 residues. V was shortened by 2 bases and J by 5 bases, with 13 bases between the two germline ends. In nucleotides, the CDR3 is TGTGCCAGCAGCGTGGGGGGTCTCGGTACCGGGGAGCTGTTTTTT. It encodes CASSVGGLGTGELFF.

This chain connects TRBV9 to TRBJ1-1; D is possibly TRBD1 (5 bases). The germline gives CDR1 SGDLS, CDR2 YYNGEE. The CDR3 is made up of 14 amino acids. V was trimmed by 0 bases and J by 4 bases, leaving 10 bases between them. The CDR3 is CASSVGSGGTEAFF. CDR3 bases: TGTGCCAGCAGCGTAGGATCGGGGGGCACTGAAGCTTTCTTT. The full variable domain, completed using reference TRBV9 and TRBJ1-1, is DSGVTQTPKHLITATGQRVTLRCSPRSGDLSVYWYQQSLDQGLQFLIQYYNGEERAKGNILERFSAQQFPDLHSELNLSSLELGDSALYFCASSVGSGGTEAFFGQGTRLTVV.

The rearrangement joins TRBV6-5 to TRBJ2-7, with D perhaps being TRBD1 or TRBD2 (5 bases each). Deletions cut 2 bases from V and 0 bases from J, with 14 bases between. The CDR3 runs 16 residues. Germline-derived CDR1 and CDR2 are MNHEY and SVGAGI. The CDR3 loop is CASSYAQGRNSYEQYF. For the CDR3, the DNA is TGTGCCAGCAGTTACGCCCAGGGACGGAACTCCTACGAGCAGTACTTC.

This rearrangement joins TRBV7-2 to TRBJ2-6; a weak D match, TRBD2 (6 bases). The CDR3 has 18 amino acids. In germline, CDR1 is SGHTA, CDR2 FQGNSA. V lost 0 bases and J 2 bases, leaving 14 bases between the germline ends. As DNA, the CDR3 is TGTGCCAGCAGCTTAGCTGGGGGGTCTTTAGCTGGGGCCAACGTCCTGACTTTC. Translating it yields CASSLAGGSLAGANVLTF.

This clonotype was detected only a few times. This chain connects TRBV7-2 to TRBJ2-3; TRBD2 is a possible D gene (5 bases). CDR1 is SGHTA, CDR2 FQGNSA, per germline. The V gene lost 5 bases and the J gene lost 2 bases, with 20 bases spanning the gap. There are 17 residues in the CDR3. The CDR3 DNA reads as TGTGCCAGCAGCGCGCCGGGGTTTGGAGCGCACACAGATACGCAGTATTTT. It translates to CASSAPGFGAHTDTQYF.

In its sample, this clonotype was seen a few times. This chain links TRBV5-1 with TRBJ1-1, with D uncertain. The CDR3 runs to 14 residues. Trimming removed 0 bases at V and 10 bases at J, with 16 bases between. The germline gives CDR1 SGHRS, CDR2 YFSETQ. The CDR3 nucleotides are TGCGCCAGCAGCTTGGCGGCTACTAATCAGCCAGCTTTCTTT. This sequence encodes CASSLAATNQPAFF.

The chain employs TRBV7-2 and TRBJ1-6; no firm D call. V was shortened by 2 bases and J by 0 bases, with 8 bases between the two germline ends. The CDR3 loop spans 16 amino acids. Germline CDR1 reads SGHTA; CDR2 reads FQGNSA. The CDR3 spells CASSLSESSYNSPLHF. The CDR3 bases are TGTGCCAGCAGCTTATCAGAGAGCTCCTATAATTCACCCCTCCACTTT.